The entry that follows covers one T cell receptor (beta chain) sequence. The antigen is unknown. Sequenced by immunoSEQ multiplex PCR; TCRdb stores in-frame clones only, minus some. The repertoire holds under 200,000 clones, with 85% to 90% as singletons. CDR3 size: 14 residues. CDR1 and CDR2 from the germline V gene are SGHTA and FQGTGA. With 4 bases clipped from V and 4 bases from J, the junction kept 4 bases outside the gene matches. Investigators merged groups given second doses at roughly 4 or roughly 12 weeks. The data are from a study of T cell responses to AZD1222 COVID-19 vaccine. Broader study findings: Every sample of the repertoires postdated the peak T cell response. Spike-specific TCR breadth and depth rose after two AZD1222 doses.

The receptor comes from an adult who received the AZD1222 COVID-19 vaccine. The source was peripheral blood, collected 28 days after the second AZD1222 dose. The chain uses TRBV7-3 and TRBJ2-3, with TRBD2 matching over 8 bases. For the CDR3, the DNA is TGTGCCAGCAGCTCCCAGGGACTAGCAGATACGCAGTATTTT. It yields the protein CASSSQGLADTQYF.